These 13 T cell receptor beta chains were all obtained from the same sample, sequenced in a study of blood T cell repertoires in COVID-19 (TCRdb year 2020). The library was obtained by the immunoSEQ multiplex PCR assay. The table comes from immuneACCESS by way of TCRdb, which keeps in-frame sequences with V and J called. Part of the clones is missing from these tables; in studies checked, under half for an unresolved V gene and the rest for unknown reasons. In all, the sample holds 150,000 to 200,000 clones, and roughly 85% of those were seen once. Under 2.5% of the sample is taken by the ten largest. Specimen: peripheral blood. The receptors originated from a woman of 80 years or more with acute or convalescent COVID-19.

V and J are TRBV5-4 and TRBJ2-7; 10 bases agree with TRBD1. CDR1 and CDR2 from the germline V gene are SGHNT and YYREEE (reference sequence). The CDR3 has 15 residues. With 2 bases clipped from V and 3 bases from J, the junction kept 5 bases outside the gene matches. The CDR3 DNA sequence: TGTGCCAGCAGCTTCGGACAGGGGGGTATCTACGAGCAGTACTTC. Encoded protein: CASSFGQGGIYEQYF.

This chain links TRBV30 with TRBJ2-7, with 9 bases identical to TRBD2. CDR1 and CDR2 from the germline V gene are GTSNPN and SVGIG (reference sequence). J gave up 4 bases and V 3 bases, and 4 bases lay outside the gene matches. There are 13 residues in the CDR3. CDR3 protein: CAWRAGGGYEQYF. The CDR3 coding sequence is TGTGCCTGGAGGGCGGGAGGGGGTTACGAGCAGTACTTC.

The chain employs TRBV3-1 (or the pseudogene TRBV3-2) and TRBJ2-4, with 11 bases aligning to TRBD2. CDR1 and CDR2 from the germline V gene are LGHDT and YNNKEL (reference sequence). V dropped 4 bases and J dropped 2; count of bases not matched to a gene: 4. CDR3 length equals 16 residues. This chain's CDR3 is CASSRSGGVSKNIQYF. The CDR3, as DNA: TGTGCCAGCAGCCGTAGCGGGGGGGTCTCCAAAAACATTCAGTACTTC.

CDR3 amino acids: CASSEYSLAKYNEQFF. CDR3 in DNA: TGTGCCAGCAGTGAATACTCGCTAGCGAAATACAATGAGCAGTTCTTC. This rearrangement joins TRBV2 to TRBJ2-1, with D possibly TRBD2 on 6 matching bases. This CDR3 has 16 residues. In germline, CDR1 is SNHLY, CDR2 FYNNEI. V dropped 2 bases and J dropped 4 bases, with 15 bases sitting between them.

This rearrangement joins TRBV6-1 to TRBJ1-1, with D unclear. The germline V gene encodes CDR1 MNHNS and CDR2 SASEGT. V lost 1 base and J 6 bases, leaving 12 bases between the germline ends. This CDR3 has 14 amino acids. In DNA form, the CDR3 reads TGTGCCAGCAGTGAAGGGTACAGTCTCGCTGAAGCTTTCTTT. It encodes CASSEGYSLAEAFF.

This rearrangement joins TRBV9 to TRBJ2-7, with D perhaps TRBD2 (5 bases). This CDR3 comprises 15 residues. V was shortened by 4 bases and J by 6 bases, with 20 bases between the two germline ends. Germline loops: CDR1 SGDLS, CDR2 YYNGEE. The CDR3 reads CASSPAAGRGVEQYF. The CDR3 DNA reads as TGTGCCAGCAGCCCCGCGGCGGGCCGGGGTGTCGAGCAGTACTTC. Based on the CDR3 plus reference TRBV9 and TRBJ2-7, the full variable domain is DSGVTQTPKHLITATGQRVTLRCSPRSGDLSVYWYQQSLDQGLQFLIQYYNGEERAKGNILERFSAQQFPDLHSELNLSSLELGDSALYFCASSPAAGRGVEQYFGPGTRLTVT.

This clone was detected once. The V and J genes are TRBV6-5 and TRBJ1-4; the D gene is possibly TRBD1 (6 bases). The V end was cut by 6 bases, the J end by 4 bases, with 12 bases between. Germline V lookup: CDR1 MNHEY, CDR2 SVGAGI. This CDR3 contains 14 residues. CDR3 sequence: CASRRQEINEKLFF. CDR3 in DNA: TGTGCCAGCAGGCGACAGGAAATTAATGAAAAACTGTTTTTT.

This rearrangement joins TRBV18 to TRBJ1-1; D may be TRBD1 (5 bases). Germline CDR1 reads KGHSH; CDR2 reads LQKENI. The CDR3 has 11 amino acids. Trimming stripped 5 bases from V and 12 bases from J, with 13 bases between. The CDR3 loop reads CASSSGGETFF. CDR3 in DNA: TGTGCCAGCTCATCGGGGGGGGAGACTTTCTTT.

The DNA of the CDR3 is TGTGCCACATCCTTTAGCGGGGGGGCGGAGACCCAGTACTTC. The encoded protein is CATSFSGGAETQYF. V is TRBV6-5 and J is TRBJ2-5, with TRBD2 identical over 11 bases. Germline V CDR1 and CDR2: MNHEY, SVGAGI. V lost 10 bases, J lost 5 bases, and 9 bases stayed unmatched. This CDR3 is 14 amino acids long.

The J gene is TRBJ2-5, the V gene TRBV7-9, with TRBD2 as a possible D gene (5 bases). This CDR3 contains 13 residues. V was pared by 4 bases and J by 6 bases, with 12 bases between. The germline V gene encodes CDR1 SEHNR and CDR2 FQNEAQ (reference sequence). The CDR3 sequence: CASSSGLEKTQYF. DNA for the CDR3: TGTGCCAGCAGCTCCGGACTCGAGAAGACCCAGTACTTC.

V gene TRBV11-1 combines with J gene TRBJ1-6, with D uncertain. CDR3 length equals 15 residues. Germline V CDR1 and CDR2: SGHAT, FQDESV (reference sequence). Trimming shortened V by 1 base and J by 4 bases, and 8 bases separated the two germline ends. The CDR3 region is CASSLGSGYNSPLHF. CDR3 coding DNA: TGTGCCAGCAGCTTAGGTTCGGGATATAATTCACCCCTCCACTTT.

The chain joins TRBV6-5 to TRBJ2-3, with 9 bases matching TRBD1. J was trimmed by 0 bases and V by 6 bases; bases with no gene match: 4. CDR1 and CDR2 (germline): MNHEY, SVGAGI. The CDR3 extends over 15 amino acids. The DNA for the CDR3 is TGTGCCAGCAGACAGGGGACAGGGAGCACAGATACGCAGTATTTT. Its translation: CASRQGTGSTDTQYF.

J is TRBJ2-3 and V is TRBV11-2; weak D call: TRBD2 (7 bases). The CDR3 sequence is 17 residues long. CDR1 SGHAT and CDR2 FQNNGV come from the germline V gene. V was clipped by 3 bases and J by 4 bases, with 20 bases between them. The CDR3 coding sequence is TGTGCCAGCAGCTTCGGGGTAGGGGGAGGGGCGGCAGATACGCAGTATTTT. This translates into CASSFGVGGGAADTQYF.